One and the same sample provided the 7 T cell receptor beta chains below, sequenced in a study of blood T cell repertoires in COVID-19. Here immunoSEQ multiplex PCR was the method, and the copy in TCRdb shows in-frame clones only, minus some. The sample shows some 37,000 clones, 81% of them seen only once. The sequenced material came from peripheral blood. The receptors here all came from a man older than 75 with active or convalescent COVID-19.

This chain uses TRBV5-6 with TRBJ2-7; tentative D call: TRBD2 (5 bases). The V and J ends lost 0 bases and 2 bases respectively, with 12 bases between them. Germline CDR1 is SGHDT and CDR2 is YYEEEE. CDR3 length: 15 residues. The chain's CDR3 is CASSLGAGLTYEQYF. CDR3 nucleotide sequence: TGTGCCAGCAGCTTGGGAGCAGGACTGACCTACGAGCAGTACTTC.

The chain carries TRBV27 and TRBJ2-2, with D hard to call. The V gene lost 4 bases and the J gene lost 4 bases, with 13 bases spanning the gap. CDR3 length: 15 amino acids. Looked up from germline, CDR1 is MNHEY and CDR2 is SMNVEV (reference sequence). The chain's CDR3 is CASSSTKTVTGELFF. DNA for the CDR3: TGTGCCAGCAGTTCGACCAAAACAGTCACCGGGGAGCTGTTTTTT.

The V and J genes are TRBV6-6 and TRBJ1-6, with no clear D. Trimming left V 10 bases short and J 6 bases short, with 19 bases between. Looked up from germline, CDR1 is MNHNY and CDR2 is SVGAGI (reference sequence). The CDR3 loop spans 15 amino acids. CDR3 in amino acids: CATSVGSGGNSPLHF. The CDR3 nucleotides are TGTGCCACGAGCGTGGGGTCAGGAGGTAATTCACCCCTCCACTTT.

CDR3 DNA sequence: TGTGCCAGTAGTATTGGATTGGGACTAGCGGTTCGAGATACGCAGTATTTT. Its protein is CASSIGLGLAVRDTQYF. J is TRBJ2-3 and V is TRBV19; 11 bases are shared with TRBD2. Germline V CDR1 and CDR2: LNHDA, SQIVND (reference sequence). V dropped 3 bases and J dropped 5; count of bases not matched to a gene: 10. The CDR3 has 17 amino acids.

The chain recombines TRBV7-9 with TRBJ2-7; 7 bases line up with TRBD1. Germline CDR1 SEHNR, CDR2 FQNEAQ (reference sequence). The CDR3 has 16 amino acids. The V segment lost 5 bases and the J segment 2 bases; nucleotides outside the gene matches: 12. The CDR3 coding sequence is TGTGCCAGCAGCCCTTTGGACAGGCTGGACCCCTACGAGCAGTACTTC. Translating gives CASSPLDRLDPYEQYF.

The chain employs TRBV18 and TRBJ2-1, with 9 bases identical to TRBD2. V was clipped by 0 bases and J by 6 bases; unmatched bases: 3. The CDR3 is made up of 15 amino acids. The V gene's germline CDR1 is KGHSH and CDR2 LQKENI. The CDR3 here is CASSPPGGRANEQFF. The DNA for the CDR3 is TGTGCCAGCTCACCACCGGGCGGGAGGGCCAATGAGCAGTTCTTC. The full variable domain, in which reference TRBV18 and TRBJ2-1 provide the parts outside the CDR3, is NAGVMQNPRHLVRRRGQEARLRCSPMKGHSHVYWYRQLPEEGLKFMVYLQKENIIDESGMPKERFSAEFPKEGPSILRIQQVVRGDSAAYFCASSPPGGRANEQFFGPGTRLTVL.

This clone was seen more than once but under ten times. The chain combines TRBV11-2 with TRBJ2-4; D not certain. Between the trimmed V and J ends, which lost 3 bases and 9 bases, there was a span of 12 bases. The germline V gene encodes CDR1 SGHAT and CDR2 FQNNGV. The CDR3 length is 13 residues. The CDR3 is CASSFALLGIQYF. The CDR3 nucleotides are TGTGCCAGCAGCTTCGCCCTTCTCGGCATTCAGTACTTC.